The 12 T cell receptor beta chains below come from one sample, sequenced in a study of blood T cell repertoires in COVID-19. TCRdb's copy holds only in-frame clones and misses some; the assay was immunoSEQ multiplex PCR. The data show more than 90,000 clones, over 80% seen once. The sample consisted of peripheral blood. These receptor sequences come from a woman in her seventies with acute or convalescent COVID-19.

V and J are TRBV6-5 and TRBJ2-7, with a possible D match to TRBD1 (5 bases). V was shortened by 5 bases and J by 4 bases, with 15 bases between the two germline ends. CDR3 length equals 14 residues. Germline CDR1 is MNHEY and CDR2 is SVGAGI. CDR3 nucleotides: TGTGCCAGCAGTCCGGCTGGGGCCCTGTACGAGCAGTACTTC. Amino acid sequence: CASSPAGALYEQYF.

The chain has TRBV27 and TRBJ1-2, with 8 bases lining up with TRBD1. CDR3 length equals 14 residues. V trimming: 8 bases; J trimming: 1 base; junction bases outside the gene matches: 6. CDR1 and CDR2 (germline): MNHEY, SMNVEV (reference sequence). The CDR3 here is CASSRTGRNYGYTF. CDR3 bases: TGTGCCAGCTCCCGGACAGGGCGTAACTATGGCTACACCTTC.

The CDR3 DNA reads TGTGCCAGCAGCTTGGAGGGACAGGGACTGATACAAGAGACCCAGTACTTC. Its translation is CASSLEGQGLIQETQYF. The chain carries TRBV5-8 and TRBJ2-5, with TRBD1 matching over 9 bases. The V gene's germline CDR1 is SGHTS and CDR2 YDEGEE. V dropped 0 bases and J dropped 2; count of bases not matched to a gene: 8. This CDR3 contains 17 residues.

This clone is a singleton in its sample. The gene calls are TRBV5-4 and TRBJ1-1; 9 bases map to TRBD1. The germline V gene encodes CDR1 SGHNT and CDR2 YYREEE (reference sequence). This CDR3 comprises 14 residues. Unmatched junction bases numbered 1, after V lost 0 bases and J lost 4 bases. In DNA, the CDR3 is TGTGCCAGCAGCTTGGGACAGGGGGTCACTGAAGCTTTCTTT. Its protein is CASSLGQGVTEAFF.

The chain combines TRBV2 with TRBJ1-1; the D is unclear. The V end was cut by 5 bases, the J end by 7 bases, with 14 bases between. CDR1 and CDR2 from the germline V gene are SNHLY and FYNNEI. There are 13 residues in the CDR3. The CDR3 coding sequence is TGTGCCAGCAGTTTAGAGGGTGCCCGTGAAGCTTTCTTT. Protein sequence: CASSLEGAREAFF.

This chain joins TRBV10-3 and TRBJ2-3, with D tentatively TRBD2 (6 bases). Trimming removed 11 bases at V and 2 bases at J, with 14 bases between. Germline CDR1 is ENHRY and CDR2 is SYGVKD. This CDR3 has 13 amino acids. The CDR3 here is CAAHRDFTDTQYF. The CDR3 DNA reads as TGTGCCGCCCATCGGGACTTCACAGATACGCAGTATTTT.

This chain joins TRBV9 and TRBJ1-3, with 7 bases matching TRBD1. The CDR3 extends over 15 amino acids. The ends lost 3 bases at V and 0 bases at J; junction bases unmatched: 3. Per germline, CDR1 SGDLS and CDR2 YYNGEE. The CDR3: CASSATGISGNTIYF. CDR3 coding DNA: TGTGCCAGCAGCGCGACAGGGATCTCTGGAAACACCATATATTTT.

The chain employs TRBV19 and TRBJ2-1; D ambiguous. Deletions cut 6 bases from V and 0 bases from J, with 9 bases between. Germline V lookup: CDR1 LNHDA, CDR2 SQIVND (reference sequence). CDR3 length: 14 amino acids. CDR3 sequence (DNA): TGTGCCAGTAGGGCAGGTTACTCCTACAATGAGCAGTTCTTC. It yields the protein CASRAGYSYNEQFF.

The chain links TRBV28 to TRBJ2-2; 9 bases fit TRBD2. The CDR3 loop spans 15 amino acids. Germline V gene data show CDR1 as MDHEN and CDR2 as SYDVKM. The CDR3 nucleotides read TGTGCTTTGGGAAGGCTAGCGGGACGGACCGGGGAGCTGTTTTTT. This gives the protein CALGRLAGRTGELFF.

V is TRBV13 and J is TRBJ2-7; 7 bases fit TRBD2. CDR3 length equals 17 residues. After removal of 0 bases from V and 2 bases from J, the junction contained 10 bases not matched to a gene. Germline CDR1 PRHDT, CDR2 FYEKMQ (reference sequence). CDR3 DNA sequence: TGTGCCAGCAGCTTAGGGGCGGGAGCCTTTCGTCCCTACGAGCAGTACTTC. Translating it yields CASSLGAGAFRPYEQYF. The variable domain in full, completed from reference TRBV13 and TRBJ2-7, reads AAGVIQSPRHLIKEKRETATLKCYPIPRHDTVYWYQQGPGQDPQFLISFYEKMQSDKGSIPDRFSAQQFSDYHSELNMSSLELGDSALYFCASSLGAGAFRPYEQYFGPGTRLTVT.

The chain carries TRBV7-9 and TRBJ1-1; possible D gene TRBD1, 6 bases. The CDR3 is 14 amino acids. Trimming stripped 5 bases from V and 1 base from J, with 11 bases between. Germline loops: CDR1 SEHNR, CDR2 FQNEAQ (reference sequence). The CDR3 coding sequence is TGTGCCAGCAGCCCACAGGGCCAGAACACTGAAGCTTTCTTT. This gives the protein CASSPQGQNTEAFF.

The rearrangement uses TRBV18 and TRBJ1-5; 7 positions agree with TRBD1. Trimming cost V 4 bases and J 5 bases; bases outside gene matches: 2. The CDR3 is 13 residues long. Per the germline V gene, CDR1 is KGHSH and CDR2 is LQKENI. The CDR3 reads CASSQQGYQPQHF. DNA for the CDR3: TGTGCCAGCTCACAACAGGGGTATCAGCCCCAGCATTTT.